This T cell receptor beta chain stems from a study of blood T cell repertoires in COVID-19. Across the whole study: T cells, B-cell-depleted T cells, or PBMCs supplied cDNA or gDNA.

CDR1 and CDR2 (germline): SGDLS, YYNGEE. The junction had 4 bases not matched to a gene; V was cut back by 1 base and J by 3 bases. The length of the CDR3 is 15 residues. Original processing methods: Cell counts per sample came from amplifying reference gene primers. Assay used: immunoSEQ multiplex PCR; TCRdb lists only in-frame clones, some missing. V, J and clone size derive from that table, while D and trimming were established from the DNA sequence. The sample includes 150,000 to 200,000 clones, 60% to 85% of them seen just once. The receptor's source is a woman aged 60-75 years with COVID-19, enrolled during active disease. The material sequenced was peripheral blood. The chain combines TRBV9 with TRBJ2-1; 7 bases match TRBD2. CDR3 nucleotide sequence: TGTGCCAGCAGCGTAACCGGGAGGAACTACAATGAGCAGTTCTTC. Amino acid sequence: CASSVTGRNYNEQFF.